This entry describes one T cell receptor beta chain. This sample is drawn from a study of patients and donors after allogeneic stem cell transplantation. TCRdb ran MiXCR on the RT-PCR reads and lists one entry per CDR3 protein. The sample holds about a million distinct CDR3 sequences; 18% are singletons and the top ten take 6%. Germline CDR1 reads KGHDR; CDR2 reads SFDVKD. The CDR3 is 14 amino acids. Trimming cost V 8 bases and J 4 bases; bases outside gene matches: 10. Sequencing was carried out using blood, either unsorted or a sorted T cell fraction (not recorded which). The sequence was collected from a human donor who was either an allogeneic HSCT recipient or a stem cell or donor lymphocyte infusion donor (not recorded which). It is not recorded whose cells these are; they may come from a transplant donor. The chain couples TRBV24-1 to TRBJ2-7; 7 bases fit TRBD1. DNA for the CDR3: TGTGCCACCAACCTAGGGGGCTCGGTATACGAGCAGTACTTC. It translates to CATNLGGSVYEQYF.